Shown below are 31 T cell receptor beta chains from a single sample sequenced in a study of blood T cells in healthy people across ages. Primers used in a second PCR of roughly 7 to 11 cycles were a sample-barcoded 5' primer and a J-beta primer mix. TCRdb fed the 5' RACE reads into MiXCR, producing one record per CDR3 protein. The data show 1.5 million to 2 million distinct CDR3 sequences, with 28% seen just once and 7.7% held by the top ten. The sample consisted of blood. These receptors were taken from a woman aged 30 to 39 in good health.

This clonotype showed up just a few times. The CDR3 loop reads CASSLGQGETDTQYF. DNA of the CDR3: TGTGCCAGCAGCTTAGGACAGGGGGAGACAGATACGCAGTATTTT. The gene calls are TRBV11-2 and TRBJ2-3, with TRBD1 matching 9 bases. CDR1 SGHAT and CDR2 FQNNGV come from the germline V gene. V shed 1 base, J shed 3 bases, and the junction held 2 bases outside the gene matches. CDR3 size: 15 residues.

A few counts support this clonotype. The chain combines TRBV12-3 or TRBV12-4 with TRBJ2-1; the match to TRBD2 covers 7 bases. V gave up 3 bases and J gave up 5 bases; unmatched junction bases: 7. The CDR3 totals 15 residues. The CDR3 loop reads CASSFLLAANNEQFF. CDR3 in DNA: TGTGCCAGCAGTTTCCTGCTAGCGGCCAACAATGAGCAGTTCTTC.

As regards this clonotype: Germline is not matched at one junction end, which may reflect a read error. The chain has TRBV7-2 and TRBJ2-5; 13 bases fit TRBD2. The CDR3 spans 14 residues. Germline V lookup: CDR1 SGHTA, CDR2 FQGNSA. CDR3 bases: TGTGCCAGCAGCTTAGCGCGCGGACTAGCGGGAGTAGACTTC. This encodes CASSLARGLAGVDF.

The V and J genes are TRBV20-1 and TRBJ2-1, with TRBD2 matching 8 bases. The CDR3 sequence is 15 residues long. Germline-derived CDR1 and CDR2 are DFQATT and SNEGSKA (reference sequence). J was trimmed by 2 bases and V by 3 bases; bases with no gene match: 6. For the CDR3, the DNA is TGCAGTGCTAGGCCTTGGGGACTAGCCTACAATGAGCAGTTCTTC. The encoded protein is CSARPWGLAYNEQFF.

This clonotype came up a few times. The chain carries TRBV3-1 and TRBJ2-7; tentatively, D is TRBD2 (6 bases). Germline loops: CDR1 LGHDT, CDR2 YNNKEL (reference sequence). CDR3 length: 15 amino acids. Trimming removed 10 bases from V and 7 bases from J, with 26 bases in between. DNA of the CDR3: TGTGCCACAAATTGGACTAATCTCTACTTGGGAGAGCAGTACTTC. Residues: CATNWTNLYLGEQYF.

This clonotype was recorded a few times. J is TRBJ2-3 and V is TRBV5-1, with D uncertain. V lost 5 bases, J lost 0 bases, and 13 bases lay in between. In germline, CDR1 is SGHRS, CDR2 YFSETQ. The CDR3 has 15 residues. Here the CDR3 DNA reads TGCGCCAGCAGATCCGGACGGGTGAGCACAGATACGCAGTATTTT. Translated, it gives CASRSGRVSTDTQYF. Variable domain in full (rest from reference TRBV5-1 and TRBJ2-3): KAGVTQTPRYLIKTRGQQVTLSCSPISGHRSVSWYQQTPGQGLQFLFEYFSETQRNKGNFPGRFSGRQFSNSRSEMNVSTLELGDSALYLCASRSGRVSTDTQYFGPGTRLTVL.

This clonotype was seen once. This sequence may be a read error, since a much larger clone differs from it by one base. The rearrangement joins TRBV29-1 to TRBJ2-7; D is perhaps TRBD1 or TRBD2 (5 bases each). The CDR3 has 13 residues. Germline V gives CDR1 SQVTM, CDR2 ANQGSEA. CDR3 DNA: TGCAGCGTTCCGGGGCGAAGCTCCTACAAGCAGTACTTC. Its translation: CSVPGRSSYKQYF.

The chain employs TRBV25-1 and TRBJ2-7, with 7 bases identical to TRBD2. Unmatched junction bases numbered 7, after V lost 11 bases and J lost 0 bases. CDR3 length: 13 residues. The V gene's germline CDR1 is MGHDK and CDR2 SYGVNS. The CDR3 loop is CASREGSSYEQYF. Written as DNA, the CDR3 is TGTGCCTCGAGGGAGGGCAGCTCCTACGAGCAGTACTTC.

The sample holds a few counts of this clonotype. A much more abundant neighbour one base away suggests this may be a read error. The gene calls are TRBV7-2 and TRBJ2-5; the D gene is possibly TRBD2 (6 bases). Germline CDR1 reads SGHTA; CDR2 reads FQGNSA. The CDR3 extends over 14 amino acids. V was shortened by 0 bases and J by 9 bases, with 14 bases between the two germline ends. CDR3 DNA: TGTGCCAGCAGCTTAGCGGAGTTGGGGGAGGCCCAGTACTTC. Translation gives CASSLAELGEAQYF.

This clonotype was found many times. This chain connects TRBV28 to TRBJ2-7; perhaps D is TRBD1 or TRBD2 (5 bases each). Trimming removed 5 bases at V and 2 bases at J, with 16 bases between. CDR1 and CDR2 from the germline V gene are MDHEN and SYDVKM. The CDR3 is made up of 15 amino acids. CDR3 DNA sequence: TGTGCCAGCAGTCCGTGGGACGCTCAGACCTACGAGCAGTACTTC. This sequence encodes CASSPWDAQTYEQYF. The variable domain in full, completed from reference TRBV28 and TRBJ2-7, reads DVKVTQSSRYLVKRTGEKVFLECVQDMDHENMFWYRQDPGLGLRLIYFSYDVKMKEKGDIPEGYSVSREKKERFSLILESASTNQTSMYLCASSPWDAQTYEQYFGPGTRLTVT.

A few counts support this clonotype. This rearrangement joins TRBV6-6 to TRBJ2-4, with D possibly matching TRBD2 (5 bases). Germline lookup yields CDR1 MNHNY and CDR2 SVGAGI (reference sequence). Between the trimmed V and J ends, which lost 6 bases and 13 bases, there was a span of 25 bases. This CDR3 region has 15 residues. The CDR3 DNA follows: TGTGCCAGCAGGGCGGGTTTAGGCTATGGCAATGAGCAGTACTTC. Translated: CASRAGLGYGNEQYF.

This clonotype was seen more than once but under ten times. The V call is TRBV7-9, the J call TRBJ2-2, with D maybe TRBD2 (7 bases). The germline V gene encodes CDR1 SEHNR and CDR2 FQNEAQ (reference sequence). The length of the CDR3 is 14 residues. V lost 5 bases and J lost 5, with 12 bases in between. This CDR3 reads CASSGGARTGELFF. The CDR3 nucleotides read TGTGCCAGCAGCGGGGGGGCTCGAACCGGGGAGCTGTTTTTT.

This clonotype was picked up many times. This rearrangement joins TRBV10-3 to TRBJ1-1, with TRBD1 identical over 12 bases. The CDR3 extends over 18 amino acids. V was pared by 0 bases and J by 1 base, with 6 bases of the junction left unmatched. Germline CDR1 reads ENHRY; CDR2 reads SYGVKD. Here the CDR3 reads CAISESTGTGGSNTEAFF. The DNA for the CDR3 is TGTGCCATCAGTGAGTCGACGGGGACAGGGGGCTCGAACACTGAAGCTTTCTTT.

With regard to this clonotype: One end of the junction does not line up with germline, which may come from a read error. The CDR3, as DNA: TGTGCCAGCAGCCGCGACAGGAACACCGGGGAGCGGTTTTTT. Residues: CASSRDRNTGERFF. The chain recombines TRBV6-5 with TRBJ2-2; D is perhaps TRBD1 (6 bases). This CDR3 has 14 amino acids. CDR1 is MNHEY, CDR2 SVGAGI, per germline.

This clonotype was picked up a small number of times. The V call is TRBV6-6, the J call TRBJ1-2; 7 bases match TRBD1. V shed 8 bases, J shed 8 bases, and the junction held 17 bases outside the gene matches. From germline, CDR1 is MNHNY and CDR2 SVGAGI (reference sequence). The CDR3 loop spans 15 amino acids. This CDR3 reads CASYLEGAAGGGYTF. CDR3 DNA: TGTGCCAGCTATCTAGAGGGGGCGGCCGGGGGGGGCTACACCTTC.

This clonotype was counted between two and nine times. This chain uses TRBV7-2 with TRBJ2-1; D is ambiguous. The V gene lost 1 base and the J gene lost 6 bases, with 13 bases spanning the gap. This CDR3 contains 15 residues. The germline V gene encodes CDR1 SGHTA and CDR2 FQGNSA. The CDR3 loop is CASSLGRVGPNEQFF. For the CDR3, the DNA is TGTGCCAGCAGCTTAGGTCGGGTGGGTCCCAATGAGCAGTTCTTC.

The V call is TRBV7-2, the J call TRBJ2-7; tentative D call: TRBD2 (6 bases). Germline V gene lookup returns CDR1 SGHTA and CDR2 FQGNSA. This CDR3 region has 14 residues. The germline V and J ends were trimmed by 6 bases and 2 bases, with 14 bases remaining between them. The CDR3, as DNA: TGTGCCAGCAGACCGGGACTTCCCACCTACGAGCAGTACTTC. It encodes CASRPGLPTYEQYF.

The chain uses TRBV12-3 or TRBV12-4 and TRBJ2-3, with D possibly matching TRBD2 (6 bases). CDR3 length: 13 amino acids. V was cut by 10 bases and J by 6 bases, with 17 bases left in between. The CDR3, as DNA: TGTGCCACCGCGGGCGGGGCCCGGGATACGCAGTATTTT. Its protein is CATAGGARDTQYF.

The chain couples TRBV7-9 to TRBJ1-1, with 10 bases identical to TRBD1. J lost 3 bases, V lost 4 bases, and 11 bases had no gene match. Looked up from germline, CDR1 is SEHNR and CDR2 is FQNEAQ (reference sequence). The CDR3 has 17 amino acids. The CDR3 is CASSYPSTGGKDTEAFF. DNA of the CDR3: TGTGCCAGCAGCTATCCTTCGACAGGGGGCAAAGACACTGAAGCTTTCTTT.

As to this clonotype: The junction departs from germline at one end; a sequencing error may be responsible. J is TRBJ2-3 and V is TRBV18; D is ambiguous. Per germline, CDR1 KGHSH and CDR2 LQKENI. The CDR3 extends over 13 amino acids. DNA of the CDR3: TGTGCCAACTCAGACGACAGCACAGATACGCAGTATTTT. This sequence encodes CANSDDSTDTQYF.

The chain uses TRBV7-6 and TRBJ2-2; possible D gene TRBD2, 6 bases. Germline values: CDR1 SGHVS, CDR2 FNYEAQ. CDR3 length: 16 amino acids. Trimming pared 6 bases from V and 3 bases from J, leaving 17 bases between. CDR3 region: CASSHDSRGYTGELFF. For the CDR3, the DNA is TGTGCCAGCAGTCACGACTCGCGGGGCTACACCGGGGAGCTGTTTTTT.

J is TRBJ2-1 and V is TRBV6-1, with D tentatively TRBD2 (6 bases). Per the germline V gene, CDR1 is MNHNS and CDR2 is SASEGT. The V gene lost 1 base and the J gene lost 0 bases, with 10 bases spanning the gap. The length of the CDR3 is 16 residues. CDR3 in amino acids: CASSEGRVSSYNEQFF. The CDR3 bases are TGTGCCAGCAGTGAAGGGAGGGTCAGCTCCTACAATGAGCAGTTCTTC.

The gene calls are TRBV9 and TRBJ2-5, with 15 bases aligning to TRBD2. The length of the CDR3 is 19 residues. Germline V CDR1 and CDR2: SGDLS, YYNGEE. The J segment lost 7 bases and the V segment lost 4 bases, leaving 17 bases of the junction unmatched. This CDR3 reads CASSISGTSGGRVEGTQYF. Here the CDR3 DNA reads TGTGCCAGCAGCATCTCCGGGACTAGCGGGGGGAGAGTCGAAGGGACCCAGTACTTC.

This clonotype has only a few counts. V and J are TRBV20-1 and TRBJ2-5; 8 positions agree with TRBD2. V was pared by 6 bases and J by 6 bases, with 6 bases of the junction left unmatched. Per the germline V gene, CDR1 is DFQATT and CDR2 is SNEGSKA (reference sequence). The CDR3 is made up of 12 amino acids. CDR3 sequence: CSAPGLGKTQYF. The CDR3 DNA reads TGCAGTGCCCCGGGACTAGGAAAGACCCAGTACTTC.

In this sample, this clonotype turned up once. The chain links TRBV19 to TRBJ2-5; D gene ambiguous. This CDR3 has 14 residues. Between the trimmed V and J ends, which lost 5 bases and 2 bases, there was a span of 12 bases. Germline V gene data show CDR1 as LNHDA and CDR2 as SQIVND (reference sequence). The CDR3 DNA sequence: TGTGCCAGTAGTGCCATTCACAGACAAGAGACCCAGTACTTC. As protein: CASSAIHRQETQYF.

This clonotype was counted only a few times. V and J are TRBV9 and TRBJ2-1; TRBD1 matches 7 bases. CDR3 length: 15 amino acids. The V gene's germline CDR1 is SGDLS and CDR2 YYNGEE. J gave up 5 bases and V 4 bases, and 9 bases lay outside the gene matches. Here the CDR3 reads CASSRRTGRDNEQFF. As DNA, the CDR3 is TGTGCCAGCAGCCGAAGGACAGGACGAGACAATGAGCAGTTCTTC.

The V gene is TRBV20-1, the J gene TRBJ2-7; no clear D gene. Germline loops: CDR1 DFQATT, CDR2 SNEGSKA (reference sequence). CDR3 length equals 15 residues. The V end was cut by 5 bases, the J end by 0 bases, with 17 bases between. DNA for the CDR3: TGCAGTGCTCTCCTTTTCCAATTACGCTCCTACGAGCAGTACTTC. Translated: CSALLFQLRSYEQYF.

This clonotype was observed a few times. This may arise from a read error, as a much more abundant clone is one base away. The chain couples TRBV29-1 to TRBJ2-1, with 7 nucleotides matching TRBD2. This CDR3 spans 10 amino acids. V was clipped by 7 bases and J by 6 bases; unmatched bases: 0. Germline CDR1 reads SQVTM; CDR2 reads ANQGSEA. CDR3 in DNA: TGCAGCGGGGGGGGCAATGAGCAGTTCTTC. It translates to CSGGGNEQFF.

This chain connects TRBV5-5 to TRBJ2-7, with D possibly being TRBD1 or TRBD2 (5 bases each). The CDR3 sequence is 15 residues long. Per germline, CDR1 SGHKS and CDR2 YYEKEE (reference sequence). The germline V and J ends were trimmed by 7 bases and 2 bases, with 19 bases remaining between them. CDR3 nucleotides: TGTGCCAGCCTTTCACCCGGGACGCGTCCCTACGAGCAGTACTTC. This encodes CASLSPGTRPYEQYF.

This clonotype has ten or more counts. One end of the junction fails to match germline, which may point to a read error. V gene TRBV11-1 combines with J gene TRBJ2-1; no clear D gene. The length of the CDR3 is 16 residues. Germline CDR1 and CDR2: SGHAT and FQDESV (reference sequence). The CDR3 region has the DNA TGTGCCAACAGCTTAGTCGGCGTTAAGGCCTACAATGAGCAGTTCTTC. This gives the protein CANSLVGVKAYNEQFF.

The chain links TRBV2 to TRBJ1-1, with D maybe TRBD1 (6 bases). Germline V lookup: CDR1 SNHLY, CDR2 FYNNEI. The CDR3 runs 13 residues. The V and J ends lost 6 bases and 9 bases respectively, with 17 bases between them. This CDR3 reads CASSENLDRKAFF. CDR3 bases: TGTGCCAGCAGCGAAAACTTGGACAGAAAAGCTTTCTTT.